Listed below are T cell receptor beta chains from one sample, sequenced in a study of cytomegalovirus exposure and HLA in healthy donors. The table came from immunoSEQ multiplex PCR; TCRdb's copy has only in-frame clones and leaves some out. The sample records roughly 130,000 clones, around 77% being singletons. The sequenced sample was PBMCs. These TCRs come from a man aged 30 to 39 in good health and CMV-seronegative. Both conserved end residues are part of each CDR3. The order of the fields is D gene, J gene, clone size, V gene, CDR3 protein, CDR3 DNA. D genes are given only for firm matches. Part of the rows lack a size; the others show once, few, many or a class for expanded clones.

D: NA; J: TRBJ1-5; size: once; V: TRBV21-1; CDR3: CASSKADEPGGGFGNQPQHF; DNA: TGTGCCAGCAGCAAAGCAGACGAACCGGGGGGAGGGTTCGGCAATCAGCCCCAGCATTTT
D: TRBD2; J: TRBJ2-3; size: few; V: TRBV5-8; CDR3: CASSLNLAVTDTQYF; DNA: TGTGCCAGCAGCTTGAATCTAGCGGTGACAGATACGCAGTATTTT
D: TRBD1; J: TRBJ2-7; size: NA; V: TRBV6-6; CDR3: CASSYPTGGASWYF; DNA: TGTGCCAGCAGTTACCCGACAGGGGGGGCTTCTTGGTACTTC
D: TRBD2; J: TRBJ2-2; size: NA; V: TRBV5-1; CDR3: CASSLLAGGNTGELFF; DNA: TGCGCCAGCAGCTTGCTGGCGGGAGGGAACACCGGGGAGCTGTTTTTT
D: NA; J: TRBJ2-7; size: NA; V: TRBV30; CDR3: CAWGVRTYEQYF; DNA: TGTGCCTGGGGGGTCCGGACATACGAGCAGTACTTC
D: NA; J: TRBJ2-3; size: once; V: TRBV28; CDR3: CASSSPGVGETDTQYF; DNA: TGTGCCAGCAGTTCCCCCGGTGTGGGAGAGACAGATACGCAGTATTTT
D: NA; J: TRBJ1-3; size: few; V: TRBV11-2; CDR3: CASSLSDTRNTIYF; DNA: TGTGCCAGCAGCTTATCGGACACCCGAAACACCATATATTTT
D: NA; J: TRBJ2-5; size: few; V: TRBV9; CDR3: CASSPSTGTGATQYF; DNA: TGTGCCAGCAGCCCCTCGACAGGCACAGGAGCGACCCAGTACTTC
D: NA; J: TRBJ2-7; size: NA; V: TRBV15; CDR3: CATSRGTGITYEQYF; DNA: TGTGCCACCAGCAGAGGAACAGGGATAACCTACGAGCAGTACTTC
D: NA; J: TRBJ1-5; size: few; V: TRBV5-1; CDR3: CASSTGLGNQPQHF; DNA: TGCGCCAGCAGCACAGGTCTCGGCAATCAGCCCCAGCATTTT
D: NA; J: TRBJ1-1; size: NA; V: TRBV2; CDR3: CASSVSEGNTEAFF; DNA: TGTGCCAGCAGTGTATCGGAGGGGAACACTGAAGCTTTCTTT
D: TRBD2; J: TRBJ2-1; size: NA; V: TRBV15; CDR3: CATSRDRGGGEQFF; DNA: TGTGCCACCAGCAGGGATCGGGGGGGAGGTGAGCAGTTCTTC
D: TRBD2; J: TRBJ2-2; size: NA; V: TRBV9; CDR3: CASSGIPGLAVGELFF; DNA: TGTGCCAGCAGCGGAATACCGGGACTAGCTGTGGGGGAGCTGTTTTTT
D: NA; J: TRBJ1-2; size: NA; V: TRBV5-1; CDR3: CASSLGPTGPHTF; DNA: TGCGCCAGCAGCTTGGGGCCGACAGGTCCGCACACCTTC
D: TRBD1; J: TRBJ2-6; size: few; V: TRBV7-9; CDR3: CASSTPGQGAAGANVLTF; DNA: TGTGCCAGCAGCACCCCGGGACAGGGGGCCGCTGGGGCCAACGTCCTGACTTTC
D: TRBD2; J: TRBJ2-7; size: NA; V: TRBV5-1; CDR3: CASSFAGLEYEQYF; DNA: TGCGCCAGCAGCTTCGCGGGACTAGAGTACGAGCAGTACTTC
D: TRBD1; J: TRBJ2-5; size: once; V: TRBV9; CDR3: CASSVLPGGAETQYF; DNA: TGTGCCAGCAGCGTGCTGCCAGGGGGCGCGGAGACCCAGTACTTC
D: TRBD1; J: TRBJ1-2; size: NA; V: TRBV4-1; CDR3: CASSRGLLTNYGYTF; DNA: TGCGCCAGCAGCAGGGGGCTTCTGACTAACTATGGCTACACCTTC
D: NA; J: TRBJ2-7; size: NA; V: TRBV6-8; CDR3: CASTEKPGQNTHSSYEQYF; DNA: TGTGCCAGCACCGAAAAGCCGGGACAAAATACACACAGCTCCTACGAGCAGTACTTC
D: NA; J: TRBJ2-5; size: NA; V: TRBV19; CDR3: CASTSGETQYF; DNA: TGTGCCAGTACCTCGGGGGAGACCCAGTACTTC
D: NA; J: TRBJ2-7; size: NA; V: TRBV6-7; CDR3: CATQAPGLLEQYF; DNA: TGTGCCACCCAGGCCCCTGGCCTCCTCGAGCAGTACTTC
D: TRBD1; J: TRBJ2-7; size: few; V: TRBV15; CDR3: CATSRNRDRDYEQYF; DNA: TGTGCCACCAGCAGAAACCGGGACAGGGACTACGAGCAGTACTTC
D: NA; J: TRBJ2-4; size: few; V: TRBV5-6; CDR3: CASSALKAKNIQYF; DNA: TGTGCCAGCAGTGCGCTAAAGGCCAAAAACATTCAGTACTTC
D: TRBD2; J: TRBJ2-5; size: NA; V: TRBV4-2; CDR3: CASSQDPQRGGRVETQYF; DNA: TGTGCCAGCAGCCAAGACCCTCAGCGGGGGGGCCGGGTAGAGACCCAGTACTTC
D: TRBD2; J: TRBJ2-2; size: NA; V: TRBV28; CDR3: CASETSGTGELFF; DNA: TGTGCCAGCGAGACTAGCGGCACCGGGGAGCTGTTTTTT
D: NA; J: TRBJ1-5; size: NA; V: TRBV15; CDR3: CATSSGRGSNQPQHF; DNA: TGTGCCACCAGCAGTGGGCGGGGAAGCAATCAGCCCCAGCATTTT
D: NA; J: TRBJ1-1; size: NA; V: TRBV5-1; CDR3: CASSLEAVNTEAFF; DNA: TGCGCCAGCAGCTTGGAGGCGGTGAACACTGAAGCTTTCTTT
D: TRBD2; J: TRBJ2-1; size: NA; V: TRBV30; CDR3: CAWSVGLAGVKEQFF; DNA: TGTGCCTGGAGTGTAGGACTAGCGGGAGTAAAAGAGCAGTTCTTC
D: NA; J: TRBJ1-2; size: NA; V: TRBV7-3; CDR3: CASSMGGSYGYTF; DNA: TGTGCCAGCAGCATGGGGGGGAGCTATGGCTACACCTTC
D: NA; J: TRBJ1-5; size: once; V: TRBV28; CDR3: CASKLTGNSNQPQHF; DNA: TGTGCCAGCAAATTAACGGGGAATAGCAATCAGCCCCAGCATTTT
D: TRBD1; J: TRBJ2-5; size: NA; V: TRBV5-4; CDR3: CASNNGQGYEETQYF; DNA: TGTGCCAGCAACAATGGACAGGGCTATGAGGAGACCCAGTACTTC
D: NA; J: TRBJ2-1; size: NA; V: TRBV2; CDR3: CASMVERSDNEQFF; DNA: TGTGCCAGCATGGTGGAGAGATCGGACAATGAGCAGTTCTTC
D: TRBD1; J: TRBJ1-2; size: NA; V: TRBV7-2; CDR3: CASSPQTGAGGNYGYTF; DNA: TGTGCCAGCAGCCCGCAGACTGGGGCAGGGGGCAACTATGGCTACACCTTC
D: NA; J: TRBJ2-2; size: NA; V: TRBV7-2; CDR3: CASSLRGYTGELFF; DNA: TGTGCCAGCAGCTTAAGAGGGTACACCGGGGAGCTGTTTTTT
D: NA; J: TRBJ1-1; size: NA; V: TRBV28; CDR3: CASSFRRVMRAEAFF; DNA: TGTGCCAGCAGTTTCCGGCGTGTCATGAGGGCTGAAGCTTTCTTT
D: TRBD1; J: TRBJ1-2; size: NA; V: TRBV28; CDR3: CASNSQGEVDYGYTF; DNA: TGTGCCAGCAACTCCCAGGGGGAGGTCGACTATGGCTACACCTTC
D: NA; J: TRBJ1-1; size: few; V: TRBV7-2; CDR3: CASSFSVNTEAFF; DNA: TGTGCCAGCAGCTTTTCGGTGAACACTGAAGCTTTCTTT
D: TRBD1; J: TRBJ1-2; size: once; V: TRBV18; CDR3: CASSPPGGQGPDGYTF; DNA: TGTGCCAGCTCACCCCCAGGGGGACAGGGGCCTGATGGCTACACCTTC
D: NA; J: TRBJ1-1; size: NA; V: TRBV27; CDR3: CASSFLARGSTEAFF; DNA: TGTGCCAGCAGTTTTCTTGCCCGGGGGTCCACTGAAGCTTTCTTT
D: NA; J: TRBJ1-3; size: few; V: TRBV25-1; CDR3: CASSQGPGNTIYF; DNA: TGTGCCAGCAGCCAGGGGCCTGGAAACACCATATATTTT
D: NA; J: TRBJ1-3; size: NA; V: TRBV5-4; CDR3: CASSLWQGGNTIYF; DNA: TGTGCCAGCAGCTTGTGGCAGGGTGGGAACACCATATATTTT
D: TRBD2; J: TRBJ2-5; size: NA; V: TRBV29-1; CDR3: CSVGGLASSETQYF; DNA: TGCAGCGTCGGTGGACTAGCGTCTTCTGAGACCCAGTACTTC
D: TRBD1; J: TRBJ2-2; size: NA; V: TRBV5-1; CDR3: CASSSGTANTGELFF; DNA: TGCGCCAGCAGCTCCGGGACAGCGAACACCGGGGAGCTGTTTTTT
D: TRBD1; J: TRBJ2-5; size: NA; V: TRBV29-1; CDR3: CSVLGQGETQYF; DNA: TGCAGCGTATTGGGACAGGGGGAGACCCAGTACTTC
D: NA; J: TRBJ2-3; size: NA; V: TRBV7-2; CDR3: CASSLERGSTDTQYF; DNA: TGTGCCAGCAGCTTAGAACGGGGGAGCACAGATACGCAGTATTTT